Shown below are 26 T cell receptor beta chains from a single sample sequenced in a study of beta chain features in type 1 diabetes (dated by TCRdb to the late 2010s). Beyond this particular receptor, the publication reports: A moderate but significant shortening of TCRB CDR3 length was observed in type 1 diabetes patients in all four CD4+ subsets.

Their cognate antigens are unknown. The library was prepared using the immunoSEQ multiplex PCR assay. The High Capacity cDNA Reverse Transcription Kit was used to reverse transcribe all of the isolated RNA, meaning that expressed TCRB transcripts were what got sequenced. What TCRdb holds here is the immuneACCESS table cut down to in-frame rearrangements. Part of the clones is not present; checked against another copy, under half of the missing clones reflect an unresolved V gene, and the others are unexplained. In this sample the table shows 20,000 to 25,000 clones, 68% of which occur a single time. The ten top clones hold roughly 1.1% of the sample. The sequenced material came from stem cell memory CD4+ T cells from blood. In light of the paper, this sample's cell subset or site label describes: stem cell-like memory CD4+ T cells. Receptors originate from a woman aged 40 to 50 with type 1 diabetes.

The V gene is TRBV19, the J gene TRBJ2-1; 11 bases align to TRBD2. Germline CDR1 is LNHDA and CDR2 is SQIVND (reference sequence). The CDR3 is 17 residues long. Losses at the gene ends were 5 bases for V and 6 bases for J; bases not matched to a gene: 12. The CDR3 DNA is TGTGCCAGTAGTCGAACGGGGGGGACTAGCGGATCCAATGAGCAGTTCTTC. As protein: CASSRTGGTSGSNEQFF.

The chain joins TRBV6-5 to TRBJ2-7, with 7 bases that match TRBD1. After removal of 7 bases from V and 0 bases from J, the junction contained 9 bases not matched to a gene. This CDR3 is built from 15 residues. Per the germline V gene, CDR1 is MNHEY and CDR2 is SVGAGI. DNA of the CDR3: TGTGCCAGCATTCCCGACAGGGCCAGCTCCTACGAGCAGTACTTC. It specifies CASIPDRASSYEQYF.

The V gene is TRBV5-6, the J gene TRBJ2-1; tentatively, D is TRBD1 (5 bases). The CDR3 covers 12 residues. Trimming stripped 2 bases from V and 8 bases from J, with 8 bases between. Germline V CDR1 and CDR2: SGHDT, YYEEEE. DNA for the CDR3: TGTGCCAGCAGCTTTGTAGGGGATGAGCAGTTCTTC. Its translation is CASSFVGDEQFF. The complete variable domain, with remaining parts taken from reference TRBV5-6 and TRBJ2-1, reads DAGVTQSPTHLIKTRGQQVTLRCSPKSGHDTVSWYQQALGQGPQFIFQYYEEEERQRGNFPDRFSGHQFPNYSSELNVNALLLGDSALYLCASSFVGDEQFFGPGTRLTVL.

The rearrangement links TRBV7-9 to TRBJ2-7, with D possibly matching TRBD2 (7 bases). Germline values: CDR1 SEHNR, CDR2 FQNEAQ (reference sequence). The CDR3 contains 14 residues. V lost 3 bases, J lost 0 bases, and 9 bases lay in between. The CDR3 sequence is CASSFGGASYEQYF. In DNA form, the CDR3 reads TGTGCCAGCAGCTTTGGGGGGGCCTCCTACGAGCAGTACTTC.

This chain uses TRBV7-3 with TRBJ2-3; D is ambiguous. The V end lost 3 bases, the J end lost 4 bases, and 8 bases lay between the germline ends. The CDR3 has 13 amino acids. Germline CDR1 and CDR2: SGHTA and FQGTGA. The CDR3 DNA is TGTGCCAGCAGCTTGACGGGTCCAGATACGCAGTATTTT. This encodes CASSLTGPDTQYF.

This rearrangement joins TRBV11-2 to TRBJ1-1; 7 bases align to TRBD1. In germline, CDR1 is SGHAT, CDR2 FQNNGV. The CDR3 totals 16 residues. With 5 bases clipped from V and 2 bases from J, the junction kept 11 bases outside the gene matches. The DNA of the CDR3 is TGTGCCAGCAGCCACCCCCAGACAGGGTACAACACTGAAGCTTTCTTT. This encodes CASSHPQTGYNTEAFF. Full variable domain (missing parts from reference TRBV11-2 and TRBJ1-1): EAGVAQSPRYKIIEKRQSVAFWCNPISGHATLYWYQQILGQGPKLLIQFQNNGVVDDSQLPKDRFSAERLKGVDSTLKIQPAKLEDSAVYLCASSHPQTGYNTEAFFGQGTRLTVV.

The V gene is TRBV29-1, the J gene TRBJ1-1; the match to TRBD1 covers 9 bases. The germline V gene encodes CDR1 SQVTM and CDR2 ANQGSEA. With 7 bases clipped from V and 2 bases from J, the junction kept 5 bases outside the gene matches. This CDR3 has 13 amino acids. For the CDR3, the DNA is TGCAGCGCCTGGGGACAGGGAAACACTGAAGCTTTCTTT. Amino acids: CSAWGQGNTEAFF.

V is TRBV28 and J is TRBJ1-4, with 7 nucleotides matching TRBD1. V shed 6 bases and J 8 bases; nucleotides not matched to a gene: 9. The germline V gene has CDR1 MDHEN and CDR2 SYDVKM. CDR3 length: 14 amino acids. The CDR3 sequence is CASRPGTVVEKLFF. CDR3 nucleotide sequence: TGTGCCAGCAGACCCGGGACAGTAGTCGAAAAACTGTTTTTT.

The chain links TRBV7-2 to TRBJ1-1, with TRBD1 identical over 10 bases. Looked up from germline, CDR1 is SGHTA and CDR2 is FQGNSA. The CDR3 loop spans 17 amino acids. The junction had 11 bases not matched to a gene; V was cut back by 4 bases and J by 3 bases. CDR3 nucleotide sequence: TGTGCCAGCAGCTGGAACCCGGGACAGGGGCCGGACACTGAAGCTTTCTTT. Translating it yields CASSWNPGQGPDTEAFF.

V is TRBV4-3 and J is TRBJ1-3; possible D gene TRBD1, 5 bases. This CDR3 comprises 16 residues. CDR1 is LGHNA and CDR2 is YSLEER in the germline V gene. Trimming removed 0 bases from V and 1 base from J, with 10 bases in between. The CDR3 bases are TGCGCCAGCAGCCAAGATGGGCAGGGATCTGGAAACACCATATATTTT. Amino acid sequence: CASSQDGQGSGNTIYF.

V usage is TRBV6-1 and J usage is TRBJ1-5, with D possibly matching TRBD1 (5 bases). The CDR3 contains 14 residues. Trimming took off 3 bases at V and 10 bases at J, with 16 bases between the two ends. Germline V gene data show CDR1 as MNHNS and CDR2 as SASEGT. The CDR3 region is CASSESTGLGPQHF. CDR3 nucleotides: TGTGCCAGCAGTGAGAGTACGGGACTGGGACCCCAGCATTTT.

This chain uses TRBV5-6 with TRBJ2-7; D gene uncertain. The germline V and J ends were trimmed by 3 bases and 3 bases, with 10 bases remaining between them. Germline values: CDR1 SGHDT, CDR2 YYEEEE. The CDR3 runs to 13 residues. The CDR3 sequence: CASSWAKNYEQYF. The CDR3 region has the DNA TGTGCCAGCAGCTGGGCCAAAAACTACGAGCAGTACTTC.

CDR3 residues: CASRRGTSGNNEQFF. In nucleotides, the CDR3 is TGTGCCAGCAGGAGAGGGACTAGCGGAAACAATGAGCAGTTCTTC. The chain is built from TRBV2 and TRBJ2-1; 11 bases line up with TRBD2. The J segment lost 5 bases and the V segment lost 6 bases, leaving 6 bases of the junction unmatched. The CDR3 length is 15 residues. CDR1 is SNHLY and CDR2 is FYNNEI in the germline V gene.

The DNA for the CDR3 is TGTGCCAGCAGTGACGGCAGGAACATGAACACTGAAGCTTTCTTT. It is translated as CASSDGRNMNTEAFF. The chain joins TRBV2 to TRBJ1-1; D is ambiguous. The CDR3 loop spans 15 amino acids. Trimming removed 3 bases at V and 0 bases at J, with 11 bases between. CDR1 and CDR2 from the germline V gene are SNHLY and FYNNEI.

This rearrangement joins TRBV4-1 to TRBJ2-3; 9 bases fit TRBD1. The CDR3 spans 16 residues. V dropped 3 bases and J dropped 6; count of bases not matched to a gene: 10. Germline V gives CDR1 MGHRA, CDR2 YSYEKL. The CDR3 coding sequence is TGCGCCAGCAGCCAGAGACCGGGACAGGGAGCCGATACGCAGTATTTT. It translates to CASSQRPGQGADTQYF.

CDR3 in amino acids: CASSQDLPGNQPQHF. CDR3 nucleotide sequence: TGCGCCAGCAGCCAAGATCTACCCGGCAATCAGCCCCAGCATTTT. This chain joins TRBV4-3 and TRBJ1-5; D call uncertain. With 0 bases removed from V and 2 bases from J, the gap between germline ends came to 8 bases. This CDR3 has 15 residues. Looked up from germline, CDR1 is LGHNA and CDR2 is YSLEER.

V usage is TRBV7-9 and J usage is TRBJ1-1; the D gene is possibly TRBD1 (6 bases). The CDR3 covers 13 residues. Deletions cut 7 bases from V and 1 base from J, with 10 bases between. Per the germline V gene, CDR1 is SEHNR and CDR2 is FQNEAQ (reference sequence). The CDR3 region is CASTLGQNTEAFF. Written as DNA, the CDR3 is TGTGCCAGCACCCTGGGACAGAACACTGAAGCTTTCTTT.

The J gene is TRBJ2-7, the V gene TRBV4-1; perhaps TRBD2 as D (5 bases). This CDR3 contains 13 residues. Trimming shortened V by 4 bases and J by 7 bases, and 14 bases separated the two germline ends. Per germline, CDR1 MGHRA and CDR2 YSYEKL. This CDR3 reads CASSLPTPGEQYF. CDR3 coding DNA: TGCGCCAGCAGCCTTCCGACCCCGGGGGAGCAGTACTTC.

The chain recombines TRBV2 with TRBJ1-2, with D perhaps TRBD1 (5 bases). Trimming cost V 3 bases and J 8 bases, with 13 bases left between them. Germline loops: CDR1 SNHLY, CDR2 FYNNEI. The CDR3 has 13 amino acids. CDR3: CASSERSGYGYTF. The DNA of the CDR3 is TGTGCCAGCAGTGAGCGGTCAGGGTACGGCTACACCTTC.

This clone appeared once. This chain links TRBV21-1 with TRBJ1-5; the table's D call, TRBD1, has no DNA check behind it. TRBV21-1 is reported as a pseudogene. There are 18 residues in the CDR3. Written as DNA, the CDR3 is TGTGCCAGCAGCATAAAGGGACAGGGGGCCGAAGGCAATCAGCCCCAGCATTTT. Translation gives CASSIKGQGAEGNQPQHF.

The V call is TRBV7-2, the J call TRBJ2-1, with TRBD2 matching 7 bases. J lost 0 bases, V lost 5 bases, and 10 bases had no gene match. The CDR3 length is 17 residues. CDR1 SGHTA and CDR2 FQGNSA come from the germline V gene. CDR3 amino acids: CASSPALGGGSYNEQFF. In DNA, the CDR3 is TGTGCCAGCAGCCCCGCCTTGGGCGGGGGCTCCTACAATGAGCAGTTCTTC.

The chain combines TRBV19 with TRBJ2-1, with D maybe TRBD2 (7 bases). The CDR3 is made up of 14 amino acids. Trimming stripped 7 bases from V and 5 bases from J, with 15 bases between. CDR1 is LNHDA and CDR2 is SQIVND in the germline V gene (reference sequence). CDR3 bases: TGTGCCAGTACGGGGTGGGGGGGCAACAATGAGCAGTTCTTC. This encodes CASTGWGGNNEQFF. Together with reference TRBV19 and TRBJ2-1, the CDR3 gives the full variable domain: DGGITQSPKYLFRKEGQNVTLSCEQNLNHDAMYWYRQDPGQGLRLIYYSQIVNDFQKGDIAEGYSVSREKKESFPLTVTSAQKNPTAFYLCASTGWGGNNEQFFGPGTRLTVL.

The rearrangement links TRBV14 to TRBJ2-3; 8 nucleotides agree with TRBD1. This CDR3 has 13 amino acids. CDR1 and CDR2 (germline): SGHDN, FVKESK. V shed 8 bases and J 2 bases; nucleotides not matched to a gene: 3. Here the CDR3 DNA reads TGTGCCAGCTCGGACAGGGTCACAGATACGCAGTATTTT. Translating gives CASSDRVTDTQYF.

This clone showed up just a few times. The V call is TRBV15, the J call TRBJ1-2; D is possibly TRBD1 (5 bases). From germline, CDR1 is LNHNV and CDR2 YYDKDF (reference sequence). V lost 0 bases, J lost 4 bases, and 12 bases lay in between. The CDR3 loop spans 15 amino acids. CDR3 nucleotide sequence: TGTGCCACCAGCAGAGATCCCACAGGAGTCTATGGCTACACCTTC. Protein: CATSRDPTGVYGYTF.

V is TRBV28 and J is TRBJ2-1; the match to TRBD2 covers 9 bases. Germline values: CDR1 MDHEN, CDR2 SYDVKM. The ends lost 10 bases at V and 7 bases at J; junction bases unmatched: 8. The CDR3 length is 13 residues. CDR3 in DNA: TGTGCCACCCTCGCGGGGGGGCGGAATGAGCAGTTCTTC. Its protein product is CATLAGGRNEQFF.

The J gene is TRBJ1-5, the V gene TRBV18; TRBD1 agrees at 8 bases. Trimming at V came to 6 bases and at J to 6 bases, leaving 7 bases not matched to a gene. The CDR3 contains 14 residues. Germline V lookup: CDR1 KGHSH, CDR2 LQKENI. DNA of the CDR3: TGTGCCAGCTCTCCTGACAGGGGAGGTCAGCCCCAGCATTTT. It specifies CASSPDRGGQPQHF.